The present entry profiles one T cell receptor beta chain with its context. The entry originates in a study of control samples from healthy donors and cancer patients. V was cut by 0 bases and J by 3 bases, with 11 bases left in between. Germline V lookup: CDR1 LNHNV, CDR2 YYDKDF (reference sequence). The CDR3 runs to 16 residues. Only in-frame clones appear in the TCRdb table, and some are missing; sequencing was by immunoSEQ multiplex PCR. The table has about 160,000 clones, 96% seen once. This clonotype was obtained from a woman younger than 45 in good health. Sequenced material: blood. This chain uses TRBV15 with TRBJ2-2; tentatively, D is TRBD1 or TRBD2 (5 bases each). The CDR3, as DNA: TGTGCCACCAGCAGAGATCTCGGGGCCGACACCGGGGAGCTGTTTTTT. Its protein is CATSRDLGADTGELFF.